In its sample, the clone carrying this T cell receptor (beta chain) was seen many times. Its antigen is undetermined. V was trimmed by 0 bases and J by 0 bases, leaving 15 bases between them. Germline V CDR1 and CDR2: LGHNA, YNFKEQ. CDR3 length: 17 amino acids. Synthesis of cDNA used 5'RACE (with 10-nucleotide random UMIs). From 15-18 subjects, each sequencing run yielded over 180 million TCR-beta sequences. MiXCR was run by TCRdb on the 5' RACE reads, yielding one entry per CDR3 protein. The table includes approximately 100,000 distinct CDR3 sequences, roughly 4% detected once. This entry is derived from a study of neurological immune-mediated disorders. The study's findings and limits: With the multiple sclerosis repertoire cluster, neither clinical nor MRI features showed any association. HTLV-1-associated myelopathy had the most TCR clonal expansion, while multiple sclerosis had the least, a level that fell below healthy controls.

The rearrangement uses TRBV4-2 and TRBJ2-7, with D possibly TRBD2 on 6 matching bases. This TCR derives from a woman between 18 and 29 years old with multiple sclerosis. Sequencing was performed on PBMCs. CDR3 amino acids: CASSQDFGLATSYEQYF. The CDR3 nucleotides read TGTGCCAGCAGCCAAGATTTCGGCCTAGCGACCTCCTACGAGCAGTACTTC.